A selection of T cell receptor beta chains follows, all from one sample in a study of breast tumors, draining lymph nodes, adjacent tissues. A single record per CDR3 protein comes from TCRdb applying MiXCR to the multiplex PCR reads. The table shows some 83,000 distinct CDR3 sequences, with under 25% occurring only once. The specimen sequenced was axillary lymph node tissue. These receptors were collected from a female donor with breast cancer. Some clones in this sample may be carry-over from other donors' samples. Each CDR3 is given with its conserved first and last residue. D genes are given only for firm matches. Part of the rows lack a size; the others show once, few, many or a class for expanded clones.

V gene: TRBV6-1
D gene: TRBD1
J gene: TRBJ2-7
clone size: many
CDR3 protein: CASITRGQGPHEQYF
CDR3 DNA: TGTGCCAGCATTACTAGAGGACAGGGACCCCACGAGCAGTACTTC

V gene: TRBV10-3
D gene: TRBD2
J gene: TRBJ2-5
clone size: many
CDR3 protein: CAISEAGKETQYF
CDR3 DNA: TGTGCCATCAGTGAAGCGGGGAAAGAGACCCAGTACTTC

V gene: TRBV4-3
D gene: .
J gene: TRBJ2-7
clone size: many
CDR3 protein: CASSQDRVDGGVAYEQYF
CDR3 DNA: TGCGCCAGCAGCCAAGATCGGGTAGACGGAGGAGTAGCCTACGAGCAGTACTTC

V gene: TRBV12-3/TRBV12-4
D gene: .
J gene: TRBJ2-2
clone size: many
CDR3 protein: CASRSGTANPGRELFF
CDR3 DNA: TGTGCCAGCAGGTCCGGGACTGCCAATCCCGGCCGGGAGCTGTTTTTT

V gene: TRBV6-5
D gene: .
J gene: TRBJ1-2
clone size: many
CDR3 protein: CASRITRGYGYTF
CDR3 DNA: TGTGCCAGCAGAATTACTAGAGGCTATGGCTACACCTTC

V gene: TRBV28
D gene: TRBD1
J gene: TRBJ1-5
clone size: many
CDR3 protein: CASSLGQGSQPQHF
CDR3 DNA: TGTGCCAGCAGTTTGGGACAGGGTAGTCAGCCCCAGCATTTT

V gene: TRBV4-1
D gene: TRBD2
J gene: TRBJ2-2
clone size: few
CDR3 protein: CASSQEGTSGPGGELFF
CDR3 DNA: TGCGCCAGCAGCCAAGAGGGGACTAGCGGCCCAGGCGGGGAGCTGTTTTTT

V gene: TRBV7-3
D gene: .
J gene: TRBJ2-1
clone size: many
CDR3 protein: CASSKAGTGNEQFF
CDR3 DNA: TGTGCCAGCTCCAAGGCAGGGACGGGCAATGAGCAGTTCTTC

V gene: TRBV6-1
D gene: TRBD2
J gene: TRBJ2-1
clone size: many
CDR3 protein: CASSPETSGAYNEQFF
CDR3 DNA: TGTGCCAGCAGTCCCGAGACTAGCGGGGCCTACAATGAGCAGTTCTTC

V gene: TRBV4-3
D gene: .
J gene: TRBJ1-6
clone size: many
CDR3 protein: CASSLTGTRSPLHF
CDR3 DNA: TGCGCCAGCAGCCTCACAGGGACACGTTCACCCCTCCACTTT

V gene: TRBV29-1
D gene: .
J gene: TRBJ2-5
clone size: many
CDR3 protein: CSVAGTQKETQYF
CDR3 DNA: TGCAGCGTTGCAGGCACCCAAAAAGAGACCCAGTACTTC

V gene: TRBV20-1
D gene: .
J gene: TRBJ2-7
clone size: many
CDR3 protein: CSARDALALDYEQYF
CDR3 DNA: TGCAGTGCTAGAGATGCCCTAGCCCTTGACTACGAGCAGTACTTC

V gene: TRBV20-1
D gene: TRBD2
J gene: TRBJ2-1
clone size: many
CDR3 protein: CSAFSTSGRTNEQFF
CDR3 DNA: TGCAGTGCTTTCTCCACTAGCGGGAGAACCAATGAGCAGTTCTTC

V gene: TRBV11-2
D gene: TRBD2
J gene: TRBJ2-3
clone size: many
CDR3 protein: CASSLDQVVAGTQYF
CDR3 DNA: TGTGCCAGCAGCTTAGATCAAGTGGTAGCGGGAACGCAGTATTTT

V gene: TRBV3-1
D gene: .
J gene: TRBJ2-3
clone size: .
CDR3 protein: CASSHNTDTQCF
CDR3 DNA: TGTGCCAGCAGCCATAACACAGATACGCAGTGTTTT

V gene: TRBV6-2/TRBV6-3
D gene: .
J gene: TRBJ1-6
clone size: .
CDR3 protein: CASHGTSNSPLHF
CDR3 DNA: TGTGCCAGCCACGGGACAAGTAATTCACCCCTCCACTTT

V gene: TRBV6-1
D gene: .
J gene: TRBJ1-5
clone size: many
CDR3 protein: CASSEGYSNQPQHF
CDR3 DNA: TGTGCCAGCAGTGAGGGGTATAGCAATCAGCCCCAGCATTTT

V gene: TRBV28
D gene: TRBD2
J gene: TRBJ2-5
clone size: many
CDR3 protein: CASDSPGGGETQYF
CDR3 DNA: TGTGCCAGCGATTCGCCGGGAGGCGGGGAGACCCAGTACTTC

V gene: TRBV20-1
D gene: .
J gene: TRBJ1-1
clone size: .
CDR3 protein: CSATEGWVDTEAFF
CDR3 DNA: TGCAGTGCTACTGAAGGATGGGTGGACACTGAAGCTTTCTTT

V gene: TRBV28
D gene: .
J gene: TRBJ1-2
clone size: few
CDR3 protein: CASGRGTAGYTF
CDR3 DNA: TGTGCCAGTGGGAGAGGAACCGCTGGCTACACCTTC

V gene: TRBV15
D gene: TRBD1
J gene: TRBJ2-1
clone size: many
CDR3 protein: CATSDRGPPEQFF
CDR3 DNA: TGTGCCACCAGCGACAGGGGACCGCCGGAGCAGTTCTTC

V gene: TRBV20-1
D gene: .
J gene: TRBJ2-5
clone size: many
CDR3 protein: CSLARETQYF
CDR3 DNA: TGCAGCTTGGCGAGGGAGACCCAGTACTTC

V gene: TRBV5-1
D gene: TRBD1
J gene: TRBJ2-3
clone size: many
CDR3 protein: CASSRDRGTDTQYF
CDR3 DNA: TGCGCCAGCAGCAGGGACAGGGGAACAGATACGCAGTATTTT

V gene: TRBV25-1
D gene: TRBD1
J gene: TRBJ2-2
clone size: many
CDR3 protein: CASSKGQGAFTGELFF
CDR3 DNA: TGTGCCAGCAGTAAAGGACAGGGGGCTTTCACCGGGGAGCTGTTTTTT

V gene: TRBV9
D gene: .
J gene: TRBJ2-2
clone size: many
CDR3 protein: CASSVAGSNTGELFF
CDR3 DNA: TGTGCCAGCAGCGTAGCCGGTTCGAACACCGGGGAGCTGTTTTTT

V gene: TRBV2
D gene: .
J gene: TRBJ1-1
clone size: few
CDR3 protein: CASTRQNSEAFF
CDR3 DNA: TGTGCCAGCACTCGACAAAACTCTGAAGCTTTCTTT

V gene: TRBV5-1
D gene: .
J gene: TRBJ2-1
clone size: many
CDR3 protein: CASSLRGILRDEQFF
CDR3 DNA: TGCGCCAGCAGCTTGCGCGGGATCCTCCGCGATGAGCAGTTCTTC

V gene: TRBV9
D gene: TRBD1
J gene: TRBJ2-5
clone size: many
CDR3 protein: CATSRDPTGVETQYF
CDR3 DNA: TGTGCCACCAGCAGGGATCCCACAGGGGTAGAGACCCAGTACTTC

V gene: TRBV12-3/TRBV12-4
D gene: TRBD1
J gene: TRBJ2-3
clone size: few
CDR3 protein: CASSFLILGTDSGTDTQYF
CDR3 DNA: TGTGCCAGCAGTTTCTTGATCCTCGGGACAGACTCGGGCACAGATACGCAGTATTTT

V gene: TRBV6-5
D gene: .
J gene: TRBJ1-5
clone size: many
CDR3 protein: CASSKQEGQPQHF
CDR3 DNA: TGTGCCAGCAGCAAACAAGAGGGTCAGCCCCAGCATTTT

V gene: TRBV30
D gene: .
J gene: TRBJ2-7
clone size: .
CDR3 protein: CAWSVRGHPSSYEQYF
CDR3 DNA: TGTGCCTGGAGTGTAAGGGGCCACCCCAGCTCCTACGAGCAGTACTTC

V gene: TRBV10-3
D gene: .
J gene: TRBJ2-7
clone size: many
CDR3 protein: CATAAGSRPYEQYF
CDR3 DNA: TGTGCCACCGCCGCGGGTTCGCGCCCCTACGAGCAGTACTTC

V gene: TRBV9
D gene: .
J gene: TRBJ2-1
clone size: .
CDR3 protein: CASSVGVSSYNEQFF
CDR3 DNA: TGTGCCAGCAGCGTAGGGGTGAGCTCCTACAATGAGCAGTTCTTC

V gene: TRBV4-2
D gene: TRBD1
J gene: TRBJ2-7
clone size: many
CDR3 protein: CASSQQGTATYEQYF
CDR3 DNA: TGTGCCAGCAGCCAACAGGGGACAGCGACCTACGAGCAGTACTTC

V gene: TRBV27
D gene: .
J gene: TRBJ2-7
clone size: .
CDR3 protein: CAGSSGGALREQYF
CDR3 DNA: TGTGCCGGCAGTTCGGGGGGCGCGCTTCGGGAGCAGTACTTC

V gene: TRBV7-8
D gene: .
J gene: TRBJ1-5
clone size: many
CDR3 protein: CASSLGGGRNQPQHF
CDR3 DNA: TGTGCCAGCAGCTTAGGGGGGGGACGCAATCAGCCCCAGCATTTT

V gene: TRBV6-6
D gene: .
J gene: TRBJ1-2
clone size: many
CDR3 protein: CASRRVGYGYTF
CDR3 DNA: TGTGCCAGCAGGAGGGTCGGCTATGGCTACACCTTC

V gene: TRBV6-2/TRBV6-3
D gene: .
J gene: TRBJ2-1
clone size: few
CDR3 protein: CASSLPIDNEQFF
CDR3 DNA: TGTGCCAGCTCCTTACCCATTGACAATGAGCAGTTCTTC

V gene: TRBV20-1
D gene: TRBD1
J gene: TRBJ1-4
clone size: many
CDR3 protein: CSAIGTGGITNEKLFF
CDR3 DNA: TGCAGTGCGATTGGGACAGGGGGGATAACTAATGAAAAACTGTTTTTT

V gene: TRBV7-3
D gene: TRBD2
J gene: TRBJ2-5
clone size: many
CDR3 protein: CASSMAGVETQYF
CDR3 DNA: TGTGCCAGCAGCATGGCGGGAGTCGAGACCCAGTACTTC

V gene: TRBV28
D gene: TRBD2
J gene: TRBJ2-5
clone size: few
CDR3 protein: CASSSHGLAGGETQYF
CDR3 DNA: TGTGCCAGCAGTTCCCATGGACTCGCGGGGGGAGAGACCCAGTACTTC

V gene: TRBV20-1
D gene: .
J gene: TRBJ2-3
clone size: once
CDR3 protein: CSEFSSGTDTQYF
CDR3 DNA: TGCAGTGAATTCTCGTCGGGCACAGATACGCAGTATTTT

V gene: TRBV20-1
D gene: .
J gene: TRBJ1-5
clone size: many
CDR3 protein: CSAGAGGGGQPQHF
CDR3 DNA: TGCAGTGCTGGAGCGGGGGGGGGTGGCCAGCCCCAGCATTTT

V gene: TRBV11-2
D gene: .
J gene: TRBJ2-1
clone size: few
CDR3 protein: CAGSLEIAGSSYNEQFF
CDR3 DNA: TGTGCCGGCAGCTTAGAGATTGCGGGGAGCTCCTACAATGAGCAGTTCTTC

V gene: TRBV9
D gene: TRBD2
J gene: TRBJ2-3
clone size: many
CDR3 protein: CASSVAGTSGTSTDTQYF
CDR3 DNA: TGTGCCAGCAGCGTAGCCGGGACTAGCGGAACTAGCACAGATACGCAGTATTTT

V gene: TRBV9
D gene: TRBD1
J gene: TRBJ2-7
clone size: many
CDR3 protein: CASSETGGAYEQYF
CDR3 DNA: TGTGCCAGCAGCGAGACAGGGGGGGCCTACGAGCAGTACTTC

V gene: TRBV27
D gene: .
J gene: TRBJ2-2
clone size: few
CDR3 protein: CASSLRSSLSGELFF
CDR3 DNA: TGTGCCAGCAGTTTACGGTCTAGCCTGTCCGGGGAGCTGTTTTTT

V gene: TRBV12-3/TRBV12-4
D gene: TRBD2
J gene: TRBJ2-1
clone size: many
CDR3 protein: CASRGLAGGPSENEQFF
CDR3 DNA: TGTGCCAGCAGAGGACTAGCGGGAGGGCCCTCGGAAAATGAGCAGTTCTTC

V gene: TRBV20-1
D gene: TRBD2
J gene: TRBJ2-7
clone size: many
CDR3 protein: CSQARSGRIYEQYF
CDR3 DNA: TGCAGCCAAGCCCGGAGCGGGAGAATCTACGAGCAGTACTTC

V gene: TRBV2
D gene: .
J gene: TRBJ2-7
clone size: many
CDR3 protein: CASSELRSSYEQYF
CDR3 DNA: TGTGCCAGCAGTGAATTGCGCAGCTCCTACGAGCAGTACTTC

V gene: TRBV5-1
D gene: .
J gene: TRBJ2-1
clone size: many
CDR3 protein: CASSLQGNNEQFF
CDR3 DNA: TGCGCCAGCAGCTTACAGGGAAACAATGAGCAGTTCTTC

V gene: TRBV11-3
D gene: TRBD2
J gene: TRBJ2-2
clone size: many
CDR3 protein: CASSSTYLGLASSGELFF
CDR3 DNA: TGTGCCAGCAGCTCCACATACCTGGGACTAGCTAGCTCCGGGGAGCTGTTTTTT

V gene: TRBV5-6
D gene: TRBD2
J gene: TRBJ2-1
clone size: many
CDR3 protein: CASSLGTSGRNEQFF
CDR3 DNA: TGTGCCAGCAGCTTGGGGACTAGCGGGAGAAATGAGCAGTTCTTC

V gene: TRBV20-1
D gene: TRBD1
J gene: TRBJ1-6
clone size: .
CDR3 protein: CSAAAGTGDSPLHF
CDR3 DNA: TGCAGTGCTGCAGCCGGGACAGGGGATTCACCCCTCCACTTT

V gene: TRBV4-1
D gene: .
J gene: TRBJ2-1
clone size: many
CDR3 protein: CASSRVGSRDEQFF
CDR3 DNA: TGCGCCAGCAGCCGGGTCGGGAGTCGCGATGAGCAGTTCTTC

V gene: TRBV19
D gene: TRBD2
J gene: TRBJ2-1
clone size: many
CDR3 protein: CASSIRGMGLAGILGEQFF
CDR3 DNA: TGTGCCAGTAGTATTCGGGGGATGGGACTAGCGGGTATCTTGGGGGAGCAGTTCTTC

V gene: TRBV2
D gene: .
J gene: TRBJ2-2
clone size: many
CDR3 protein: CASSEVSGNTGELFF
CDR3 DNA: TGTGCCAGCAGTGAGGTTAGCGGCAACACCGGGGAGCTGTTTTTT

V gene: TRBV20-1
D gene: .
J gene: TRBJ2-1
clone size: many
CDR3 protein: CSASTGINEQFF
CDR3 DNA: TGCAGTGCTAGTACAGGGATAAATGAGCAGTTCTTC